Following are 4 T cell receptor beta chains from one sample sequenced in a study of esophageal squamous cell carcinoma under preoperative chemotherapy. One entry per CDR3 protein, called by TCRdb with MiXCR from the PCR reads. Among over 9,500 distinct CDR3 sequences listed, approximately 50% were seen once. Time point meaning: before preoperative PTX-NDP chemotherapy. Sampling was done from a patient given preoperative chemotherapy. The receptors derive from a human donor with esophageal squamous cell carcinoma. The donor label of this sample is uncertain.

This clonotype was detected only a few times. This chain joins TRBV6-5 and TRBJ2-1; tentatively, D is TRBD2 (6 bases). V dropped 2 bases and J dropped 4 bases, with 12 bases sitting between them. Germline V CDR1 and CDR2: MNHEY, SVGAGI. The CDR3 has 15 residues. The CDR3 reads CASSYDGSRYNEQFF. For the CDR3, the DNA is TGTGCCAGCAGTTACGACGGGAGTAGGTACAATGAGCAGTTCTTC.

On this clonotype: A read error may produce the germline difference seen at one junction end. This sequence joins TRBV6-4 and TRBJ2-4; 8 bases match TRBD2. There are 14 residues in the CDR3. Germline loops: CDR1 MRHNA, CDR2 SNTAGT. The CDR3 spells CAGSEAGGKETQYF. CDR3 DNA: TGTGCCGGCAGCGAGGCGGGGGGCAAAGAGACGCAGTACTTT.

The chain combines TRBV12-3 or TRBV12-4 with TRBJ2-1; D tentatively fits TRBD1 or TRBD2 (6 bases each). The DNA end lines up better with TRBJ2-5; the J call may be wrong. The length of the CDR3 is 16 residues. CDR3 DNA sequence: TGTGCCAGCAGCGCCGGGGCCGGGGGCTTGAGGGAGACCCAGTACTTC. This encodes CASSAGAGGLRETQYF.

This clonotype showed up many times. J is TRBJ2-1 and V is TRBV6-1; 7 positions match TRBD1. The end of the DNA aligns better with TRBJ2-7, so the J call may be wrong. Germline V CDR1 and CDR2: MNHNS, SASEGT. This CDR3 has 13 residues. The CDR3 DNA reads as TGTGCCAGCCATCCCGGGACAGCCTACGAGCAGTACTTC. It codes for CASHPGTAYEQYF.